Listed below are T cell receptor beta chains from one sample, sequenced in a study of blood T cell repertoires in COVID-19. Libraries were prepared by immunoSEQ multiplex PCR; TCRdb keeps only in-frame clonotypes and omits some of them. This sample carries 390,000 or so clones, roughly 90% of them seen once, and the ten largest clones take roughly 1.4%. Sequencing was done on a sample of peripheral blood. Receptor source: a woman in her twenties or thirties with active or convalescent COVID-19. Both conserved end residues are part of each CDR3. The D gene is left open where the match is weak. Part of the rows lack a size; the others show once, few, many or a class for expanded clones.

>TRBV21-1|NA|TRBJ2-7|NA
CASIPSEEQYF
TGTGCCAGCATCCCATCGGAGGAGCAGTACTTC
>TRBV18|TRBD2|TRBJ2-3|NA
CASSLGLALSDTDTQYF
TGTGCCAGCTCACTCGGACTAGCGTTGTCGGACACAGATACGCAGTATTTT
>TRBV5-6|NA|TRBJ1-1|few
CASSRVRDPEAFF
TGTGCCAGCAGCCGTGTTCGGGATCCTGAAGCTTTCTTT
>TRBV18|NA|TRBJ1-3|few
CASFKDSSGNTIYF
TGTGCCAGCTTCAAGGACAGCTCTGGAAACACCATATATTTT
>TRBV3-1/TRBV3-2|TRBD2|TRBJ2-1|NA
CASSQDFSGGGIEQFF
TGTGCCAGCAGCCAAGATTTTAGCGGGGGGGGCATTGAGCAGTTCTTC
>TRBV6-4|TRBD1|TRBJ1-1|NA
CASRKGQGNTEAFF
TGTGCCAGCAGGAAGGGACAGGGTAACACTGAAGCTTTCTTT
>TRBV27|TRBD2|TRBJ2-7|NA
CASSGRAGVYEQYF
TGTGCCAGCAGCGGGAGGGCCGGGGTCTACGAGCAGTACTTC
>TRBV6-5|NA|TRBJ1-1|NA
CASSYSVVSEAFF
TGTGCCAGCAGTTACTCAGTAGTATCTGAAGCTTTCTTT
>TRBV5-1|NA|TRBJ1-3|many
CASSPYTSGNTIYF
TGCGCCAGCAGCCCTTACACCTCTGGAAACACCATATATTTT
>TRBV5-1|TRBD2|TRBJ2-1|NA
CASSLSSGTFSYNEQFF
TGCGCCAGCAGCTTGAGTAGCGGGACGTTCTCCTACAATGAGCAGTTCTTC
>TRBV19|TRBD1|TRBJ1-5|NA
CASSFRTGGINQPQHF
TGTGCCAGTAGTTTCAGGACAGGCGGGATCAATCAGCCCCAGCATTTT
>TRBV3-1/TRBV3-2|NA|TRBJ1-6|NA
CASSQALTGSGSPLHF
TGTGCCAGCAGCCAAGCCCTAACAGGGTCCGGGTCACCCCTCCACTTT
>TRBV5-1|NA|TRBJ1-2|once
CASSWPGQTTNYGYTF
TGCGCCAGCAGCTGGCCCGGACAGACCACTAACTATGGCTACACCTTC
>TRBV19|NA|TRBJ1-1|NA
CASSMGLTEAFF
TGTGCCAGTAGTATGGGACTCACTGAAGCTTTCTTT
>TRBV18|TRBD1|TRBJ1-6|NA
CASSPNRGEAISPLHF
TGTGCCAGCTCACCGAACAGGGGAGAGGCGATTTCACCCCTCCACTTT
>TRBV18|NA|TRBJ1-1|NA
CASSIDLATEAFF
TGTGCCAGCTCAATCGACCTAGCCACTGAAGCTTTCTTT
>TRBV2|TRBD2|TRBJ2-3|few
CASSMTSGDYTDTQYF
TGTGCCAGCAGCATGACTAGCGGGGACTACACAGATACGCAGTATTTT
>TRBV10-3|NA|TRBJ1-5|NA
CAISESGGNQPQHF
TGTGCCATCAGTGAGTCTGGAGGTAATCAGCCCCAGCATTTT
>TRBV10-3|NA|TRBJ1-6|NA
CAIRSANSPLHF
TGTGCCATCAGGAGCGCGAATTCACCCCTCCACTTT
>TRBV27|TRBD1|TRBJ1-5|NA
CASSLQGALQPQHF
TGTGCCAGCAGTTTGCAGGGGGCCCTTCAGCCCCAGCATTTT
>TRBV20-1|NA|TRBJ2-1|few
CSVRGYNEQFF
TGCAGTGTGCGGGGTTACAATGAGCAGTTCTTC
>TRBV10-2|NA|TRBJ1-1|NA
CASSSTEGRAGAEAFF
TGCGCCAGCAGTTCGACCGAGGGAAGGGCTGGGGCTGAAGCTTTCTTT
>TRBV30|TRBD2|TRBJ2-7|NA
CAWSVGSGRAAHEQYF
TGTGCCTGGAGTGTTGGTAGCGGGAGGGCCGCCCACGAGCAGTACTTC
>TRBV2|NA|TRBJ1-2|NA
CASSLLQGGGAGYTF
TGTGCCAGCAGTCTTCTACAAGGGGGAGGGGCCGGCTACACCTTC
>TRBV19|NA|TRBJ2-3|NA
CASSQSIAEWVTDTQYF
TGTGCCAGTAGCCAGTCGATAGCGGAGTGGGTCACAGATACGCAGTATTTT
>TRBV18|TRBD2|TRBJ2-5|NA
CASSPPGLAGQETQYF
TGTGCCAGCTCACCACCCGGACTAGCGGGTCAAGAGACCCAGTACTTC
>TRBV19|NA|TRBJ1-5|once
CASSAGLLVWPQHF
TGTGCCAGTAGTGCTGGGCTTCTGGTTTGGCCCCAGCATTTT
>TRBV10-1|TRBD1|TRBJ1-2|NA
CAESRGRIYGYTF
TGCGCAGAATCCAGGGGGCGGATCTATGGCTACACCTTC
>TRBV11-3|NA|TRBJ1-1|once
CASSGTVNTEAFF
TGTGCCAGCAGCGGGACTGTGAACACTGAAGCTTTCTTT
>TRBV29-1|NA|TRBJ2-1|NA
CSVGAGITYNEQFF
TGCAGCGTTGGCGCAGGGATCACCTACAATGAGCAGTTCTTC
>TRBV5-1|TRBD2|TRBJ2-1|NA
CASSLYGRDNEQFF
TGCGCCAGCAGCTTGTACGGGAGGGACAATGAGCAGTTCTTC
>TRBV11-3|TRBD2|TRBJ2-5|NA
CASSRRSGGQETQYF
TGTGCCAGCAGCAGAAGGAGCGGGGGCCAAGAGACCCAGTACTTC
>TRBV5-4|TRBD2|TRBJ2-4|once
CASSIAGGTKNIQYF
TGTGCCAGCAGTATAGCGGGAGGTACCAAAAACATTCAGTACTTC
>TRBV19|NA|TRBJ1-3|NA
CASKISGFRSGNTIYF
TGTGCCAGTAAGATTTCCGGGTTTCGCTCTGGAAACACCATATATTTT
>TRBV28|NA|TRBJ1-2|few
CASRLEDSRGYGYTF
TGTGCCAGCCGCCTTGAGGACTCAAGAGGGTATGGCTACACCTTC
>TRBV3-1/TRBV3-2|TRBD1|TRBJ1-2|NA
CASSPGQGAYGYTF
TGTGCCAGCAGCCCCGGACAGGGGGCCTATGGCTACACCTTC
>TRBV4-1|TRBD1|TRBJ1-1|few
CASSFSPAGGNTEAFF
TGCGCCAGCAGCTTCAGCCCGGCAGGGGGGAACACTGAAGCTTTCTTT
>TRBV7-9|NA|TRBJ1-6|few
CASSLVGTETPLHF
TGTGCCAGCAGCTTAGTAGGGACTGAGACACCCCTCCACTTT
>TRBV19|TRBD1|TRBJ1-1|few
CASSITGGVTEAFF
TGTGCCAGTAGTATCACAGGGGGCGTCACTGAAGCTTTCTTT
>TRBV16|NA|TRBJ1-5|NA
CASSQPGQYSNQPQHF
TGTGCCAGCAGCCAACCGGGACAATATAGCAATCAGCCCCAGCATTTT
>TRBV3-1/TRBV3-2|TRBD2|TRBJ2-1|few
CASSQGVAGGRNEQFF
TGTGCCAGCAGCCAAGGAGTCGCGGGGGGGCGCAATGAGCAGTTCTTC
>TRBV18|TRBD1|TRBJ2-7|once
CASSPRTGEDEQYF
TGTGCCAGCTCACCACGGACAGGGGAAGACGAGCAGTACTTC
>TRBV18|TRBD1|TRBJ1-1|NA
CASSPPTGGGLIYTEAFF
TGTGCCAGCTCACCACCGACAGGGGGGGGCTTGATATACACTGAAGCTTTCTTT
>TRBV19|NA|TRBJ2-3|NA
CASSIYLIADTQYF
TGTGCCAGTAGTATCTATCTCATAGCGGATACGCAGTATTTT
>TRBV7-5|NA|TRBJ1-2|NA
CVRSLYRRGNYGYTF
TGTGTCAGAAGCTTATATCGCCGGGGGAACTATGGCTACACCTTC
>TRBV27|NA|TRBJ1-1|NA
CASSQTGLLTMNTEAFF
TGTGCCAGCAGTCAAACAGGCTTACTCACCATGAACACTGAAGCTTTCTTT
>TRBV19|NA|TRBJ1-3|NA
CATPRRDPGNTIYF
TGTGCCACTCCTCGGAGGGACCCTGGAAACACCATATATTTT
>TRBV5-1|NA|TRBJ2-6|NA
CASSNGLGAVGANVLTF
TGCGCCAGCAGCAACGGACTGGGGGCGGTCGGGGCCAACGTCCTGACTTTC
>TRBV29-1|NA|TRBJ2-1|NA
CSVVPSRRSSYNEQFF
TGCAGCGTTGTGCCCAGCCGACGGAGCTCCTACAATGAGCAGTTCTTC
>TRBV6-5|NA|TRBJ1-2|NA
CASSHAPAGGYTF
TGTGCCAGCAGCCATGCCCCGGCGGGAGGCTACACCTTC
>TRBV2|TRBD1|TRBJ2-3|NA
CASSDWGSGTGVDDTQYF
TGTGCCAGCAGTGATTGGGGTTCAGGGACAGGGGTAGATGATACGCAGTATTTT
>TRBV5-6|TRBD1|TRBJ1-2|NA
CASSAGTGGIYGYTF
TGTGCCAGCAGCGCCGGGACAGGGGGCATCTATGGCTACACCTTC
>TRBV7-7|TRBD2|TRBJ2-5|NA
CASSSEPSGGWGDQYF
TGTGCCAGCAGTTCCGAACCTAGCGGGGGATGGGGGGACCAGTACTTC
>TRBV28|TRBD1|TRBJ2-7|NA
CASSFGTGVYEQYF
TGTGCCAGCAGTTTCGGAACAGGGGTCTACGAGCAGTACTTC
>TRBV4-2|TRBD2|TRBJ2-5|NA
CASSQDPSGDQETQYF
TGTGCCAGCAGCCAAGATCCTAGCGGGGACCAAGAGACCCAGTACTTC